Below, 7 T cell receptor beta chains from the same sample are listed, as sequenced in a study of blood T cell repertoires in COVID-19. Profiled with immunoSEQ multiplex PCR; TCRdb holds only in-frame clones, not every one. Counted here are about 120,000 clones, around four fifths occurring once; the ten biggest clones make up less than 8%. Sequenced sample: peripheral blood. The source is a man between 65 and 79 years old with active or convalescent COVID-19.

J is TRBJ1-4 and V is TRBV5-4, with 12 bases lining up with TRBD1. J gave up 7 bases and V 4 bases, and 2 bases lay outside the gene matches. The CDR3 has 14 amino acids. Germline V lookup: CDR1 SGHNT, CDR2 YYREEE (reference sequence). CDR3 DNA sequence: TGTGCCAGCAGCAGGGACAGGGGGCCTGAAAAACTGTTTTTT. This gives the protein CASSRDRGPEKLFF.

This CDR3 reads CASSSPGQGPNEKLFF. The DNA of the CDR3 is TGTGCCAGCAGTTCCCCGGGACAGGGGCCGAATGAAAAACTGTTTTTT. V usage is TRBV28 and J usage is TRBJ1-4, with TRBD1 matching 10 bases. The V segment lost 4 bases and the J segment 5 bases; nucleotides outside the gene matches: 7. This CDR3 contains 16 residues. Per germline, CDR1 MDHEN and CDR2 SYDVKM.

V and J are TRBV10-3 and TRBJ2-5; 11 positions agree with TRBD2. The length of the CDR3 is 15 residues. The germline V gene has CDR1 ENHRY and CDR2 SYGVKD. Unmatched junction bases numbered 5, after V lost 3 bases and J lost 5 bases. The CDR3 bases are TGTGCCATCAGTGAAGGTCTAGCGGGAGGCGAGACCCAGTACTTC. It codes for CAISEGLAGGETQYF.

The chain has TRBV7-8 and TRBJ2-7; possible D gene TRBD1, 5 bases. Germline assignment: CDR1 SGHVS and CDR2 FQNEAQ. The CDR3 is 14 amino acids. Trimming left V 1 base short and J 3 bases short, with 10 bases between. The CDR3 protein is CASSLDTGFYEQYF. CDR3 DNA sequence: TGTGCCAGCAGCTTAGACACAGGCTTCTACGAGCAGTACTTC.

The rearrangement uses TRBV10-2 and TRBJ2-6; TRBD1 aligns across 9 bases. The CDR3 runs 16 residues. The germline V gene has CDR1 WSHSY and CDR2 SAAADI. The trim removed 8 bases at V and 1 base at J, leaving 6 bases unmatched. CDR3 DNA sequence: TGCGCCAGCGGGGACAGGGCTCCTTCTGGGGCCAACGTCCTGACTTTC. Protein sequence: CASGDRAPSGANVLTF.

The DNA for the CDR3 is TGTGCCAGCAGTTCTAAAACTGGCACAGATACGCAGTATTTT. Protein product: CASSSKTGTDTQYF. The V call is TRBV5-4, the J call TRBJ2-3, with D uncertain. Germline V lookup: CDR1 SGHNT, CDR2 YYREEE (reference sequence). V was trimmed by 5 bases and J by 1 base, leaving 11 bases between them. The CDR3 loop spans 14 amino acids.

There are a few counts of this clone. The chain links TRBV19 to TRBJ1-2; no reliable D call. The V gene's germline CDR1 is LNHDA and CDR2 SQIVND (reference sequence). The V and J ends lost 2 bases and 4 bases respectively, with 14 bases between them. CDR3 length: 15 amino acids. The CDR3 sequence: CASSITVAATYGYTF. In DNA form, the CDR3 reads TGTGCCAGTAGTATAACAGTCGCTGCCACCTATGGCTACACCTTC.